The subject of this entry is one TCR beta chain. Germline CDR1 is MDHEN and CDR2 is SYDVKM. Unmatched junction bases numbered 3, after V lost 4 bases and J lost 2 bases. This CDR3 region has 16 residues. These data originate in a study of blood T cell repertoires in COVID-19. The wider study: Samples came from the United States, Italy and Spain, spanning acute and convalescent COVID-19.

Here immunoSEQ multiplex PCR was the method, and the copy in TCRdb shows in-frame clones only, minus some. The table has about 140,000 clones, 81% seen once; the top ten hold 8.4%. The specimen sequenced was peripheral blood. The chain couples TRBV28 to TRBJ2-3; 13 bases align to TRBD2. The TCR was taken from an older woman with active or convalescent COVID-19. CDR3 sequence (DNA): TGTGCCAGCAGTTCCGGGACTAGCGGGATCACAGATACGCAGTATTTT. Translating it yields CASSSGTSGITDTQYF.